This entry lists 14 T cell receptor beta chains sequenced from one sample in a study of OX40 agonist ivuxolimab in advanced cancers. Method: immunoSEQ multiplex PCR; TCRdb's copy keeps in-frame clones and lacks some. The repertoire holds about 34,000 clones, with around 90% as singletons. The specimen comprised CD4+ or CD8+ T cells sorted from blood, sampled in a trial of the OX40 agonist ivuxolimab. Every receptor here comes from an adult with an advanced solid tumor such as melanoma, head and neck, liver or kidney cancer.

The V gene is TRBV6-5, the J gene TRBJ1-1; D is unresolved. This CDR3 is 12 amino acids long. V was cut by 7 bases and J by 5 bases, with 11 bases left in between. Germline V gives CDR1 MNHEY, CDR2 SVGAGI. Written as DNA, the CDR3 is TGTGCCAGCAAGCGGGGTGGGACTGAAGCTTTCTTT. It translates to CASKRGGTEAFF.

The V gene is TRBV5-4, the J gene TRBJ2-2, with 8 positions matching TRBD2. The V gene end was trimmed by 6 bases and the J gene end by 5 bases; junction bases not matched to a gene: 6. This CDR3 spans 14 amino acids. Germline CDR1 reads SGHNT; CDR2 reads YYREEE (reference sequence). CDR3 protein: CASNRGGGTGELFF. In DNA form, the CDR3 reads TGTGCCAGCAACCGGGGGGGCGGGACCGGGGAGCTGTTTTTT.

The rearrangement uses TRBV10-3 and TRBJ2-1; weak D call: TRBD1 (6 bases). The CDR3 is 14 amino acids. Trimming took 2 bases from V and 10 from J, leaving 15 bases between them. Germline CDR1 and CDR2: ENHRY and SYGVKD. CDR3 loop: CAISELDQTGEQFF. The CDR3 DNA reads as TGTGCCATCAGTGAGCTTGACCAAACAGGGGAGCAGTTCTTC.

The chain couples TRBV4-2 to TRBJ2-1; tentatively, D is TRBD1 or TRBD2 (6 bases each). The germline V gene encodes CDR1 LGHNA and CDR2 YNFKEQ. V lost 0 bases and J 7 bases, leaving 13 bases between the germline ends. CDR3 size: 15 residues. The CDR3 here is CASSQDWGAKNEQFF. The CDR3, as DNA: TGTGCCAGCAGCCAAGATTGGGGGGCTAAGAATGAGCAGTTCTTC.

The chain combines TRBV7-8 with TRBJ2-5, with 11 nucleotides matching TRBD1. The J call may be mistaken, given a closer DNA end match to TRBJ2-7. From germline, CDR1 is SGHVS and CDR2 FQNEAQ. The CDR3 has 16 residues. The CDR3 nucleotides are TGTGCCAGCAGCTCGACAGGACAGGGGGCTCGGAACGAGCAGTACTTC. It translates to CASSSTGQGARNEQYF.

The CDR3 is CASSQIQGAELFF. The CDR3, as DNA: TGCGCCAGCAGCCAAATACAGGGCGCGGAGCTGTTTTTT. V and J are TRBV4-3 and TRBJ2-2; maybe TRBD1 (6 bases). Trimming removed 2 bases from V and 10 bases from J, with 11 bases in between. The CDR3 spans 13 residues. Germline assignment: CDR1 LGHNA and CDR2 YSLEER.

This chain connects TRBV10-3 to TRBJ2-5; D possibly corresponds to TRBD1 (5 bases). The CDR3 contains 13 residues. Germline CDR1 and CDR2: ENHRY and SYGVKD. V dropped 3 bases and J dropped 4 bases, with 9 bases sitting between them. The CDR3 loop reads CAISDRVRETQYF. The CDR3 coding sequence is TGTGCCATCAGTGACAGGGTTCGAGAGACCCAGTACTTC.

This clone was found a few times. Here the CDR3 reads CASSQDPSLGQGRYTF. The CDR3 nucleotides read TGCGCCAGCAGCCAAGACCCTAGCCTTGGACAGGGACGCTACACCTTC. The V and J genes are TRBV4-1 and TRBJ1-2, with 8 bases that match TRBD1. The V and J ends lost 0 bases and 9 bases, in that order; junction bases with no gene match: 12. This CDR3 has 16 amino acids. Germline V gene sequence: CDR1 MGHRA, CDR2 YSYEKL.

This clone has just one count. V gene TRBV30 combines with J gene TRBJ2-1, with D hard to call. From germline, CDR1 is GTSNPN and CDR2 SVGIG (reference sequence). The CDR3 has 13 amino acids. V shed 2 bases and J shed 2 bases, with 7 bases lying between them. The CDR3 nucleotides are TGTGCCTGGAGTTATGGGGCCTACAATGAGCAGTTCTTC. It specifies CAWSYGAYNEQFF.

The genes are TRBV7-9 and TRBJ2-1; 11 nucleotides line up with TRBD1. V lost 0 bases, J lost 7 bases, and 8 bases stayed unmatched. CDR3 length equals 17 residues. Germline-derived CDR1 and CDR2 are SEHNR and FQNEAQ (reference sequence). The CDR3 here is CASSLAPGQGAGNEQFF. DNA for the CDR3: TGTGCCAGCAGCTTAGCGCCCGGACAGGGGGCAGGGAATGAGCAGTTCTTC.

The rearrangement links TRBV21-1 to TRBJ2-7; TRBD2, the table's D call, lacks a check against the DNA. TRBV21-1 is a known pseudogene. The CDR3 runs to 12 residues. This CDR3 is CASGRGTYEQYF. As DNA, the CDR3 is TGTGCCAGCGGACGGGGGACCTACGAGCAGTACTTC.

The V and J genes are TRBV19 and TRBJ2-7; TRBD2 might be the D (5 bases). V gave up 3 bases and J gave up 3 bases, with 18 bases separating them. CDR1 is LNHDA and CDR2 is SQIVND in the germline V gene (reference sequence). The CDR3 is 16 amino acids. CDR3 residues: CASSIPGRGLGYEQYF. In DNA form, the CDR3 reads TGTGCCAGTAGTATCCCGGGCAGAGGGTTGGGCTACGAGCAGTACTTC. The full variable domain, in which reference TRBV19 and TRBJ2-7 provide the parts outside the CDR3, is DGGITQSPKYLFRKEGQNVTLSCEQNLNHDAMYWYRQDPGQGLRLIYYSQIVNDFQKGDIAEGYSVSREKKESFPLTVTSAQKNPTAFYLCASSIPGRGLGYEQYFGPGTRLTVT.

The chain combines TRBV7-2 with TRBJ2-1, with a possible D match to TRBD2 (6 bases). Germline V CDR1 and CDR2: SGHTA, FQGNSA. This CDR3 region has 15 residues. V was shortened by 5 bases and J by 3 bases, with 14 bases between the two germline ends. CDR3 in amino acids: CASSIEAGFYNEQFF. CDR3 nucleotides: TGTGCCAGCAGCATCGAGGCGGGGTTCTACAATGAGCAGTTCTTC. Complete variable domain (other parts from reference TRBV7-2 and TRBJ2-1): GAGVSQSPSNKVTEKGKDVELRCDPISGHTALYWYRQSLGQGLEFLIYFQGNSAPDKSGLPSDRFSAERTGGSVSTLTIQRTQQEDSAVYLCASSIEAGFYNEQFFGPGTRLTVL.

The CDR3 sequence is CASSSRGLAGNYNEQFF. In DNA, the CDR3 is TGTGCCAGCAGCTCGCGAGGACTAGCGGGGAACTACAATGAGCAGTTCTTC. V gene TRBV7-3 combines with J gene TRBJ2-1, with 12 bases aligning to TRBD2. V shed 4 bases, J shed 3 bases, and the junction held 7 bases outside the gene matches. CDR3 length: 17 amino acids. CDR1 is SGHTA, CDR2 FQGTGA, per germline.